This passage covers 27 T cell receptor beta chains from one sample sequenced in a study of blood T cell repertoires in COVID-19. Clones were sequenced by immunoSEQ multiplex PCR, and TCRdb holds only the in-frame ones, with some missing. Of some 180,000 clones listed, roughly four fifths are singletons. Sequencing was carried out using peripheral blood. These receptors were collected from a middle-aged woman with COVID-19, enrolled during active disease.

Turning to this clone: Compared with germline, one end of the junction differs, possibly owing to a read error. The chain couples TRBV7-7 to TRBJ2-5; tentatively, D is TRBD1 (6 bases). The germline V gene has CDR1 SSHAT and CDR2 FNYEAQ (reference sequence). The CDR3 sequence is 17 residues long. This chain's CDR3 is CASSPRGPGIQSETQYF. The CDR3 DNA reads TGTGCTAGCAGCCCCAGGGGACCGGGCATCCAGTCAGAGACCCAGTACTTC. Together with reference TRBV7-7 and TRBJ2-5, the CDR3 gives the full variable domain: GAGVSQSPRYKVTKRGQDVTLRCDPISSHATLYWYQQALGQGPEFLTYFNYEAQPDKSGLPSDRFSAERPEGSISTLTIQRTEQRDSAMYRCASSPRGPGIQSETQYFGPGTRLLVL.

The chain combines TRBV28 with TRBJ2-4; TRBD1 matches at 9 bases. Trimming took 5 bases from V and 9 from J; bases not matched to a gene: 11. CDR3 length equals 15 residues. CDR1 is MDHEN and CDR2 is SYDVKM in the germline V gene. The DNA of the CDR3 is TGTGCCAGCAGTCCGCCGGGACAGGGACTACGCATTCAGTACTTC. Protein sequence: CASSPPGQGLRIQYF.

The V call is TRBV5-4, the J call TRBJ2-3; 7 positions match TRBD1. This CDR3 comprises 15 residues. The germline V gene encodes CDR1 SGHNT and CDR2 YYREEE (reference sequence). The junction had 4 bases not matched to a gene; V was cut back by 1 base and J by 2 bases. The DNA for the CDR3 is TGTGCCAGCAGCTTGCCCCAGGGGGTCACAGATACGCAGTATTTT. Protein: CASSLPQGVTDTQYF.

The chain carries TRBV5-1 and TRBJ1-1; D possibly corresponds to TRBD1 (6 bases). Germline lookup yields CDR1 SGHRS and CDR2 YFSETQ. With 1 base removed from V and 1 base from J, the gap between germline ends came to 11 bases. CDR3 length: 15 residues. DNA of the CDR3: TGCGCCAGCAGCTTGACAGGGTTATCGAACACTGAAGCTTTCTTT. Translation gives CASSLTGLSNTEAFF.

In its sample, this clone was seen a few times. The chain is built from TRBV6-1 and TRBJ2-1; no definite D call. V lost 2 bases and J 0 bases, leaving 11 bases between the germline ends. Germline V lookup: CDR1 MNHNS, CDR2 SASEGT. The CDR3 has 16 amino acids. CDR3 sequence: CASSELSSSSYNEQFF. CDR3 DNA sequence: TGTGCCAGCAGTGAACTCTCGTCTAGCTCCTACAATGAGCAGTTCTTC.

The rearrangement joins TRBV6-5 to TRBJ1-1; a possible D gene is TRBD1 (5 bases). Trimming left V 5 bases short and J 5 bases short, with 15 bases between. Germline V CDR1 and CDR2: MNHEY, SVGAGI. The CDR3 sequence is 14 residues long. The CDR3, as DNA: TGTGCCAGCAGTCCCTCGGGGGGTAAGACTGAAGCTTTCTTT. Its protein is CASSPSGGKTEAFF.

CDR3 amino acids: CASSRGGGNEQYV. The CDR3 DNA is TGTGCCAGCTCACGGGGCGGTGGGAACGAGCAGTACGTC. V is TRBV18 and J is TRBJ2-7, with D maybe TRBD1 (5 bases). The V end was cut by 4 bases, the J end by 5 bases, with 12 bases between. From germline, CDR1 is KGHSH and CDR2 LQKENI. The CDR3 has 13 residues.

The chain employs TRBV6-5 and TRBJ2-3; tentative D call: TRBD1 (5 bases). In germline, CDR1 is MNHEY, CDR2 SVGAGI. The CDR3 is 15 residues long. Trimming left V 5 bases short and J 2 bases short, with 14 bases between. The CDR3 coding sequence is TGTGCCAGCAGTATCCTACAGGCTCCCACAGATACGCAGTATTTT. Its protein product is CASSILQAPTDTQYF.

The V call is TRBV19, the J call TRBJ2-2, with D maybe TRBD2 (5 bases). Trimming removed 2 bases from V and 2 bases from J, with 12 bases in between. Germline loops: CDR1 LNHDA, CDR2 SQIVND (reference sequence). This CDR3 contains 16 residues. The CDR3: CASSIRASPNTGELFF. The CDR3 coding sequence is TGTGCCAGTAGTATACGAGCTAGCCCAAACACCGGGGAGCTGTTTTTT.

The chain links TRBV5-4 to TRBJ2-4; TRBD2 agrees at 7 bases. Germline lookup yields CDR1 SGHNT and CDR2 YYREEE (reference sequence). J gave up 8 bases and V 3 bases, and 8 bases lay outside the gene matches. This CDR3 region has 14 residues. For the CDR3, the DNA is TGTGCCAGCAGCTCTGGACGTCTAGCGGACATTCAGTACTTC. Translated, it gives CASSSGRLADIQYF.

The chain links TRBV29-1 to TRBJ2-1, with D possibly TRBD2 on 5 matching bases. Trimming removed 1 base at V and 6 bases at J, with 13 bases between. Germline assignment: CDR1 SQVTM and CDR2 ANQGSEA. CDR3 size: 14 residues. CDR3 DNA: TGCAGCGTTGAAGGGGCTAGGGAGAGCAATGAGCAGTTCTTC. This encodes CSVEGARESNEQFF.

The chain has TRBV19 and TRBJ2-6; a weak D match, TRBD1 (7 bases). V gave up 5 bases and J gave up 4 bases, with 18 bases separating them. CDR3 length equals 17 residues. The germline V gene has CDR1 LNHDA and CDR2 SQIVND (reference sequence). The CDR3 DNA reads TGTGCCAGTAGTGTGCGGGGCGGGACAGTCGGGGCCAACGTCCTGACTTTC. Translation: CASSVRGGTVGANVLTF. The full variable domain, rest sourced from reference TRBV19 and TRBJ2-6, is DGGITQSPKYLFRKEGQNVTLSCEQNLNHDAMYWYRQDPGQGLRLIYYSQIVNDFQKGDIAEGYSVSREKKESFPLTVTSAQKNPTAFYLCASSVRGGTVGANVLTFGAGSRLTVL.

The chain couples TRBV28 to TRBJ1-1; no clear D gene. Looked up from germline, CDR1 is MDHEN and CDR2 is SYDVKM. Trimming stripped 7 bases from V and 0 bases from J, with 18 bases between. This CDR3 is built from 16 residues. Here the CDR3 DNA reads TGTGCCAGCATCCCACGGGCGGGATTTATGAACACTGAAGCTTTCTTT. Translation: CASIPRAGFMNTEAFF.

The rearrangement uses TRBV11-2 and TRBJ1-5, with D unresolved. Germline V gene data show CDR1 as SGHAT and CDR2 as FQNNGV. The CDR3 covers 13 residues. V was shortened by 4 bases and J by 7 bases, with 11 bases between the two germline ends. CDR3 residues: CASSSGMWQPQHF. The CDR3 region has the DNA TGTGCCAGCAGCTCAGGTATGTGGCAGCCCCAGCATTTT.

The V call is TRBV6-5, the J call TRBJ1-4, with a tentative D call TRBD1 (5 bases). There are 15 residues in the CDR3. The germline V gene encodes CDR1 MNHEY and CDR2 SVGAGI. With 8 bases removed from V and 2 bases from J, the gap between germline ends came to 15 bases. The CDR3 DNA reads TGTGCCAGCGGCCCAGGGATCGTCACTAATGAAAAACTGTTTTTT. Translated: CASGPGIVTNEKLFF.

V gene TRBV2 combines with J gene TRBJ1-5; D is unresolved. Between the trimmed V and J ends, which lost 2 bases and 4 bases, there was a span of 9 bases. The CDR3 runs 14 residues. Per germline, CDR1 SNHLY and CDR2 FYNNEI. The CDR3 spells CASSERLSNQPQHF. In DNA form, the CDR3 reads TGTGCCAGCAGTGAACGTCTTTCTAATCAGCCCCAGCATTTT.

CDR3 protein: CASSLFSGTVAGANVLTF. The CDR3 bases are TGTGCCAGCAGCTTATTCTCCGGGACAGTAGCTGGGGCCAACGTCCTGACTTTC. The chain has TRBV7-3 and TRBJ2-6, with 7 nucleotides matching TRBD1. This CDR3 spans 18 amino acids. J gave up 2 bases and V 2 bases, and 9 bases lay outside the gene matches. Germline V gene data show CDR1 as SGHTA and CDR2 as FQGTGA.

This sequence joins TRBV14 and TRBJ2-1; TRBD2 aligns across 8 bases. V shed 2 bases and J 8 bases; nucleotides not matched to a gene: 11. Per the germline V gene, CDR1 is SGHDN and CDR2 is FVKESK. The CDR3 has 16 residues. The CDR3 nucleotides are TGTGCCAGCAGCCAAAAACCGGGACTAGATTCCTATGAGCAGTTCTTC. This sequence encodes CASSQKPGLDSYEQFF.

The gene calls are TRBV19 and TRBJ2-2, with 9 nucleotides matching TRBD2. CDR1 is LNHDA, CDR2 SQIVND, per germline (reference sequence). The CDR3 is 15 residues long. With 3 bases clipped from V and 4 bases from J, the junction kept 3 bases outside the gene matches. The CDR3 protein is CASSMLAGITGELFF. The CDR3 region has the DNA TGTGCCAGTAGTATGCTAGCGGGGATCACCGGGGAGCTGTTTTTT.

This chain joins TRBV10-2 and TRBJ1-6; D is ambiguous. Germline V gene sequence: CDR1 WSHSY, CDR2 SAAADI. Deletions cut 4 bases from V and 7 bases from J, with 8 bases between. This CDR3 is built from 13 residues. The CDR3 is CASSAGLNSPLHF. DNA of the CDR3: TGCGCCAGCAGTGCCGGGTTAAATTCACCCCTCCACTTT.

The CDR3 coding sequence is TGTGCCAGCAGGTCTATGGGGACAGGTACCTACGAGCAGTACTTC. It codes for CASRSMGTGTYEQYF. The V call is TRBV27, the J call TRBJ2-7; 8 nucleotides line up with TRBD1. There are 15 residues in the CDR3. The germline V gene encodes CDR1 MNHEY and CDR2 SMNVEV (reference sequence). V was pared by 6 bases and J by 2 bases, with 9 bases of the junction left unmatched.

This clone came up a few times. V is TRBV2 and J is TRBJ1-4, with D perhaps matching TRBD1 (6 bases). V was pared by 6 bases and J by 5 bases, with 16 bases between. This CDR3 is 15 amino acids long. Germline CDR1 SNHLY, CDR2 FYNNEI. This CDR3 is CASSRRGGPNEKLFF. CDR3 bases: TGTGCCAGCAGCAGAAGAGGGGGACCGAATGAAAAACTGTTTTTT. Looking up the rest from reference TRBV2 and TRBJ1-4 gives the full variable domain: EPEVTQTPSHQVTQMGQEVILRCVPISNHLYFYWYRQILGQKVEFLVSFYNNEISEKSEIFDDQFSVERPDGSNFTLKIRSTKLEDSAMYFCASSRRGGPNEKLFFGSGTQLSVL.

The chain couples TRBV6-5 to TRBJ1-5; D might be TRBD1 (6 bases). This CDR3 spans 15 amino acids. CDR1 is MNHEY, CDR2 SVGAGI, per germline. V shed 9 bases and J shed 4 bases, with 19 bases lying between them. The CDR3 coding sequence is TGTGCCAGTACCCGGCAGGACAGCTCTAATCAGCCCCAGCATTTT. Translation gives CASTRQDSSNQPQHF.

This sequence joins TRBV3-1 (or the pseudogene TRBV3-2) and TRBJ2-7; 9 bases agree with TRBD2. The germline V gene has CDR1 LGHDT and CDR2 YNNKEL (reference sequence). The CDR3 runs to 16 residues. V trimming: 1 base; J trimming: 0 bases; junction bases outside the gene matches: 4. CDR3 in amino acids: CASSQGFSGSSYEQYF. The CDR3 DNA sequence: TGTGCCAGCAGCCAAGGGTTTAGCGGGAGCTCCTACGAGCAGTACTTC.

The rearrangement joins TRBV5-1 to TRBJ2-1; D not resolved. In germline, CDR1 is SGHRS, CDR2 YFSETQ. V was clipped by 0 bases and J by 4 bases, with 5 bases between them. This CDR3 is 13 amino acids long. CDR3 in DNA: TGCGCCAGCAGCTTGGGGGCATACAATGAGCAGTTCTTC. Translating gives CASSLGAYNEQFF. Full variable domain (remainder filled in from reference TRBV5-1 and TRBJ2-1): KAGVTQTPRYLIKTRGQQVTLSCSPISGHRSVSWYQQTPGQGLQFLFEYFSETQRNKGNFPGRFSGRQFSNSRSEMNVSTLELGDSALYLCASSLGAYNEQFFGPGTRLTVL.

This rearrangement joins TRBV6-5 to TRBJ2-3; TRBD2 is a possible D gene (5 bases). The CDR3 is 12 residues long. Germline V gene sequence: CDR1 MNHEY, CDR2 SVGAGI. V was trimmed by 6 bases and J by 13 bases, leaving 17 bases between them. The CDR3 nucleotides are TGTGCCAGCAGGCCGGACTTCTCAGCGGAGTATTTT. It is translated as CASRPDFSAEYF.

This clone was seen a few times. The chain has TRBV15 and TRBJ2-2, with TRBD2 matching 7 bases. Germline V gene sequence: CDR1 LNHNV, CDR2 YYDKDF (reference sequence). J was trimmed by 4 bases and V by 3 bases; bases with no gene match: 8. There are 16 residues in the CDR3. The CDR3 coding sequence is TGTGCCACCAGCAGCCCTGGCAGGGAGGGCACCGGGGAGCTGTTTTTT. Residues: CATSSPGREGTGELFF.